This T cell receptor (beta chain) was sequenced for a study of blood T cell repertoires in COVID-19. Original processing methods: Using reference gene primer amplification, nucleated cell counts were estimated. Generated by immunoSEQ multiplex PCR, the TCRdb table keeps only in-frame clones and is missing some. The DNA was the basis for D and trimming; V, J and clone size are from that table. The sample lists over 90,000 clones, 86% seen once, with 10% to 15% in the top ten. Germline-derived CDR1 and CDR2 are SQVTM and ANQGSEA. The ends were cut back, 0 bases at V and 0 bases at J, with 13 bases in the middle. This CDR3 region has 16 residues.

V and J are TRBV29-1 and TRBJ2-3; D perhaps matches TRBD2 (5 bases). Sample: peripheral blood. This TCR came from a woman aged 60-75 years in a cohort sampled during active or convalescent COVID-19. The CDR3 sequence is CSVEDRAATSTDTQYF. In DNA form, the CDR3 reads TGCAGCGTTGAAGATAGAGCGGCCACTAGCACAGATACGCAGTATTTT.